Shown below are 22 T cell receptor beta chains from a single sample sequenced in a study of spatial heterogeneity in lung cancer. MiXCR, applied by TCRdb to the 5' RACE reads, yields one record per CDR3 protein. The table shows about 12,000 distinct CDR3 sequences, with about 6% occurring only once. Stated time point: sample taken at primary tumor resection. Material for sequencing was whole RNA from tumor, nontumor lung or frozen PBMC, left unsorted. Here the sequenced sample was normal lung tissue next to the tumor, taken at surgery. These receptors originate from a male donor with early-stage non-small cell lung cancer.

On this clonotype: As an off-target read in a library built for alpha chains, this beta chain has a frequency of little significance. This rearrangement joins TRBV6-5 to TRBJ1-2; the D is unclear. This CDR3 is built from 13 residues. Trimming shortened V by 6 bases and J by 5 bases, and 13 bases separated the two germline ends. From germline, CDR1 is MNHEY and CDR2 SVGAGI. The CDR3 DNA follows: TGTGCCAGCAGGAAGGGTCTTCTTTATGGCTACACCTTC. Protein: CASRKGLLYGYTF.

This clonotype was detected a few times. Since it is a stray read in a library aimed at alpha chains, this beta chain has a size that is not meaningful. The V gene is TRBV7-2, the J gene TRBJ2-5; D perhaps matches TRBD1 (5 bases). The CDR3 runs to 11 residues. In germline, CDR1 is SGHTA, CDR2 FQGNSA. V gave up 5 bases and J gave up 5 bases, with 6 bases separating them. CDR3 in DNA: TGTGCCAGCAGCGGGGCGGAGACCCAGTACTTC. Protein product: CASSGAETQYF.

About this clonotype itself: Within a library made for alpha chains, this beta chain is off target, and its count is uninformative. The chain links TRBV14 to TRBJ1-6; D remains unclear. This CDR3 comprises 17 residues. From germline, CDR1 is SGHDN and CDR2 FVKESK. V gave up 2 bases and J gave up 0 bases, with 11 bases separating them. Here the CDR3 reads CASSQPGLSSYNSPLHF. The CDR3 nucleotides read TGTGCCAGCAGCCAACCGGGGTTGAGCTCCTATAATTCACCCCTCCACTTT.

As regards this clonotype: For a library built for alpha chains, this beta chain is a stray read; little rests on its size. The V gene is TRBV7-2, the J gene TRBJ2-3, with 10 bases fitting TRBD1. V shed 5 bases and J 2 bases; nucleotides not matched to a gene: 4. This CDR3 has 15 residues. CDR1 is SGHTA and CDR2 is FQGNSA in the germline V gene. In nucleotides, the CDR3 is TGTGCCAGCAGCCACGGGACAGGGGCCACAGATACGCAGTATTTT. It yields the protein CASSHGTGATDTQYF.

In this sample, this clonotype turned up many times. Because this beta chain is a stray read in a library intended to capture alpha chains, its abundance should not be given much weight. This chain uses TRBV4-1 with TRBJ1-6, with a possible D match to TRBD1 (6 bases). From germline, CDR1 is MGHRA and CDR2 YSYEKL. Trimming stripped 0 bases from V and 8 bases from J, with 14 bases between. This CDR3 comprises 16 residues. CDR3 sequence: CASSQENRVGYSPLHF. CDR3 nucleotides: TGCGCCAGCAGCCAAGAGAACAGGGTAGGATATTCACCCCTCCACTTT.

This clonotype was counted ten times or more. The library was prepared for alpha chains; this beta chain is a stray read, so its frequency means little. The chain joins TRBV11-2 to TRBJ2-1; D gene unclear. This CDR3 is 12 amino acids long. CDR1 and CDR2 (germline): SGHAT, FQNNGV. Trimming stripped 1 base from V and 5 bases from J, with 3 bases between. In DNA form, the CDR3 reads TGTGCCAGCAGCTTAGGGAACAATGAGCAGTTCTTC. This encodes CASSLGNNEQFF.

In this sample, this clonotype turned up many times. Found in a library prepared for alpha chains, this beta chain is an off-target read, and its abundance has little meaning. This chain connects TRBV7-9 to TRBJ2-7; D not certain. The germline V gene encodes CDR1 SEHNR and CDR2 FQNEAQ (reference sequence). The CDR3 totals 12 residues. Trimming shortened V by 3 bases and J by 2 bases, and 5 bases separated the two germline ends. DNA of the CDR3: TGTGCCAGCAGCTTTACACCCTACGAGCAGTACTTC. This codes for CASSFTPYEQYF.

This clonotype has a handful of counts. This beta chain was picked up by a library intended for alpha chains and is off target, so its count carries little meaning. The gene calls are TRBV3-2 and TRBJ1-1; the table's D call, TRBD1, has no DNA check behind it. TRBV3-2 is described as a pseudogene. The CDR3 is 14 amino acids. DNA of the CDR3: TGTGCCAGCAGGCAGGGGTGGGACGACACTGAAGCTTTCTTT. This sequence encodes CASRQGWDDTEAFF.

This clonotype qualifies as medium-sized. A library made for alpha chains picked up this beta chain off target, so its size means little. In DNA, the CDR3 is TGTGCCACCAGTGACACGACAGTCTACGAGCAGTACTTC. Its translation is CATSDTTVYEQYF. The chain is built from TRBV24-1 and TRBJ2-7; weak D call: TRBD1 (5 bases). CDR1 is KGHDR and CDR2 is SFDVKD in the germline V gene. CDR3 length: 13 amino acids. The V gene lost 4 bases and the J gene lost 3 bases, with 9 bases spanning the gap.

Relative to its sample, this clonotype is medium-sized. This beta chain lies outside the target of a library built for alpha chains; its clone size means little. The V gene is TRBV5-4, the J gene TRBJ2-7; 7 nucleotides align to TRBD1. The CDR3 has 15 residues. Germline CDR1 and CDR2: SGHNT and YYREEE (reference sequence). V gave up 4 bases and J gave up 2 bases; unmatched junction bases: 9. The CDR3 nucleotides read TGTGCCAGCAGCCAGTACACAGGGGTCCCCTACGAGCAGTACTTC. Its translation: CASSQYTGVPYEQYF.

There are a few counts of this clonotype. A library made for alpha chains picked up this beta chain off target, so its size means little. The V and J genes are TRBV27 and TRBJ2-1; D is possibly TRBD1 or TRBD2 (5 bases each). The CDR3 has 13 residues. V shed 8 bases and J shed 8 bases, with 16 bases lying between them. From germline, CDR1 is MNHEY and CDR2 SMNVEV (reference sequence). The CDR3 region is CASGGWGGDEQFF. In nucleotides, the CDR3 is TGTGCCAGCGGCGGGTGGGGCGGCGATGAGCAGTTCTTC.

This clonotype was detected ten times or more. This beta chain is a stray sequence in a library constructed for alpha chains; its clone size is not meaningful. V is TRBV3-1 and J is TRBJ2-2, with D unclear. This CDR3 comprises 12 residues. V lost 7 bases to trimming and J lost 7 bases, with 10 bases between them. Germline CDR1 LGHDT, CDR2 YNNKEL (reference sequence). The CDR3 is CASTPMVGELFF. DNA for the CDR3: TGTGCCAGCACCCCCATGGTCGGGGAGCTGTTTTTT.

At least ten counts were recorded for this clonotype. Little can be read into the size of this beta chain, an off-target read in a library designed for alpha chains. The genes are TRBV7-2 and TRBJ1-2; tentatively, D is TRBD1 (5 bases). Germline loops: CDR1 SGHTA, CDR2 FQGNSA. Trimming stripped 1 base from V and 1 base from J, with 10 bases between. The CDR3 loop spans 15 amino acids. This chain's CDR3 is CASSLVGDGNYGYTF. The DNA for the CDR3 is TGTGCCAGCAGCTTAGTAGGGGACGGTAACTATGGCTACACCTTC.

The table lists this clonotype with many counts. With the library built for alpha chains, this beta chain is off target and its frequency is not meaningful. The gene calls are TRBV7-2 and TRBJ2-5; 7 bases agree with TRBD1. Trimming at V came to 6 bases and at J to 2 bases, leaving 3 bases not matched to a gene. The CDR3 extends over 13 amino acids. The germline CDR1 and CDR2 sequences are SGHTA and FQGNSA. CDR3 sequence (DNA): TGTGCCAGCAGAAGACAGGGTCAAGAGACCCAGTACTTC. This sequence encodes CASRRQGQETQYF.

This clonotype was picked up a small number of times. This beta chain is an off-target read within a library intended for alpha chains, so its frequency means little. The genes are TRBV12-3 or TRBV12-4 and TRBJ2-3; weak D call: TRBD2 (5 bases). Between the trimmed V and J ends, which lost 6 bases and 1 base, there was a span of 14 bases. This CDR3 comprises 15 residues. CDR3 residues: CASSPDYQGTDTQYF. The CDR3 coding sequence is TGTGCCAGCAGCCCCGACTATCAGGGCACAGATACGCAGTATTTT.

Worth noting for this clonotype: This beta chain was picked up by a library intended for alpha chains and is off target, so its count carries little meaning. The chain joins TRBV7-2 to TRBJ2-5; no clear D. Trimming shortened V by 1 base and J by 0 bases, and 9 bases separated the two germline ends. The CDR3 is 15 residues long. CDR1 and CDR2 from the germline V gene are SGHTA and FQGNSA. Here the CDR3 reads CASSLGAANQETQYF. In DNA, the CDR3 is TGTGCCAGCAGCTTAGGCGCGGCCAACCAAGAGACCCAGTACTTC.

This clonotype was seen many times. This beta chain turned up in a library designed for alpha chains; as an off-target read, its abundance says little. The chain has TRBV2 and TRBJ2-5; D gene unclear. CDR3 length: 12 amino acids. The ends were cut back, 10 bases at V and 5 bases at J, with 14 bases in the middle. Per germline, CDR1 SNHLY and CDR2 FYNNEI. The CDR3 DNA reads TGTGCCACGAGCTCAAGTGGGGAGACCCAGTACTTC. It translates to CATSSSGETQYF.

This clonotype was counted a few times. The library was designed around alpha chains, so this beta chain is a stray read whose abundance carries little weight. Here the CDR3 DNA reads TGTGCCAGCAGCCAAGAGGCGGGTGTCGGAACTGAAGCTTTCTTT. It is translated as CASSQEAGVGTEAFF. The chain has TRBV3-1 and TRBJ1-1; D is unresolved. This CDR3 comprises 15 residues. Looked up from germline, CDR1 is LGHDT and CDR2 is YNNKEL (reference sequence). V lost 0 bases to trimming and J lost 5 bases, with 13 bases between them.

This clonotype occurred many times. The library was built for alpha chains, so this beta chain is an off-target read and its size means little. The gene calls are TRBV7-2 and TRBJ2-3, with 7 bases matching TRBD2. The CDR3 consists of 16 residues. V was pared by 5 bases and J by 3 bases, with 11 bases of the junction left unmatched. Germline V gives CDR1 SGHTA, CDR2 FQGNSA. DNA for the CDR3: TGTGCCAGCAGCACTCGCGGCGCGGGAGTGACAGATACGCAGTATTTT. This sequence encodes CASSTRGAGVTDTQYF.

Ten or more counts support this clonotype. A library prepared for alpha chains yielded this beta chain as an off-target read; its size is of little meaning. The V call is TRBV30, the J call TRBJ2-7, with 9 bases aligning to TRBD1. J was trimmed by 3 bases and V by 0 bases; bases with no gene match: 3. CDR1 GTSNPN and CDR2 SVGIG come from the germline V gene (reference sequence). CDR3 length: 14 amino acids. CDR3 bases: TGTGCCTGGAGTGTAACAGGGGGCTACTACGAGCAGTACTTC. Translated: CAWSVTGGYYEQYF.

This clonotype came up many times. Within a library made for alpha chains, this beta chain is off target, and its count is uninformative. V gene TRBV19 combines with J gene TRBJ2-5; 8 nucleotides match TRBD2. V shed 6 bases and J 5 bases; nucleotides not matched to a gene: 8. This CDR3 spans 14 amino acids. Germline lookup yields CDR1 LNHDA and CDR2 SQIVND (reference sequence). For the CDR3, the DNA is TGTGCCAGTAGGACCCTAGCGGGCGGTGAGACCCAGTACTTC. Its translation: CASRTLAGGETQYF.

In its sample, this clonotype is medium-sized (0.01 to 0.1%). This beta chain appears as a stray read in a library generated for alpha chains; its size is not informative. The rearrangement links TRBV29-1 to TRBJ2-7; D is unclear. Germline loops: CDR1 SQVTM, CDR2 ANQGSEA. V lost 5 bases, J lost 3 bases, and 11 bases lay in between. The CDR3 runs 12 residues. CDR3 residues: CSVRITNYEQYF. As DNA, the CDR3 is TGCAGCGTTAGAATAACAAACTACGAGCAGTACTTC.